Listed here are 27 T cell receptor beta chains from one sample, sequenced in a study of blood T cell repertoires in COVID-19. Sequencing used immunoSEQ multiplex PCR; TCRdb keeps in-frame clones, though not all of them. The sample consists of 150,000 to 200,000 clones, 80% to 90% of them appearing once. Sequenced sample: peripheral blood. The receptors come from a man between 60 and 75 years old with acute or convalescent COVID-19.

The V call is TRBV27, the J call TRBJ2-1, with D possibly matching TRBD2 (5 bases). Trimming took 10 bases from V and 9 from J, leaving 22 bases between them. CDR3 size: 14 residues. Germline V CDR1 and CDR2: MNHEY, SMNVEV (reference sequence). The CDR3 loop is CAIKEAKIWGEQFF. The CDR3 region has the DNA TGTGCCATCAAGGAGGCTAAAATATGGGGTGAGCAGTTCTTC.

The rearrangement links TRBV5-4 to TRBJ1-2; D is undetermined. The CDR3 runs 12 residues. Trimming pared 0 bases from V and 8 bases from J, leaving 8 bases between. The germline V gene has CDR1 SGHNT and CDR2 YYREEE (reference sequence). The CDR3 DNA reads TGTGCCAGCAGCTTGGAAAGCCGCGGCTACACCTTC. The encoded protein is CASSLESRGYTF. The whole variable domain, remainder taken from reference TRBV5-4 and TRBJ1-2, is ETGVTQSPTHLIKTRGQQVTLRCSSQSGHNTVSWYQQALGQGPQFIFQYYREEENGRGNFPPRFSGLQFPNYSSELNVNALELDDSALYLCASSLESRGYTFGSGTRLTVV.

The rearrangement uses TRBV9 and TRBJ2-1; no clear D. Trimming pared 0 bases from V and 4 bases from J, leaving 5 bases between. The CDR3 has 13 residues. In germline, CDR1 is SGDLS, CDR2 YYNGEE. The CDR3 nucleotides are TGTGCCAGCAGCGTAGGAACTTACAATGAGCAGTTCTTC. It yields the protein CASSVGTYNEQFF.

The chain has TRBV5-1 and TRBJ2-7; D unresolved. V lost 3 bases to trimming and J lost 7 bases, with 11 bases between them. The CDR3 covers 12 residues. The germline CDR1 and CDR2 sequences are SGHRS and YFSETQ. CDR3 loop: CASSYGDREQYF. The CDR3 DNA follows: TGCGCCAGCAGCTATGGAGATCGTGAGCAGTACTTC.

This chain connects TRBV5-1 to TRBJ1-5; 10 nucleotides agree with TRBD1. This CDR3 is 17 amino acids long. The V gene end was trimmed by 4 bases and the J gene end by 3 bases; junction bases not matched to a gene: 10. CDR1 is SGHRS, CDR2 YFSETQ, per germline. For the CDR3, the DNA is TGCGCCAGCAGCACCGGGACAGGGGACGGTTTCAATCAGCCCCAGCATTTT. It specifies CASSTGTGDGFNQPQHF.

V gene TRBV19 combines with J gene TRBJ1-1, with D unresolved. The length of the CDR3 is 13 residues. Trimming took 7 bases from V and 4 from J, leaving 13 bases between them. Germline values: CDR1 LNHDA, CDR2 SQIVND (reference sequence). CDR3 loop: CASMGRFRTEAFF. The CDR3, as DNA: TGTGCCAGTATGGGCAGGTTCCGCACTGAAGCTTTCTTT.

The chain uses TRBV7-3 and TRBJ2-1; 10 nucleotides agree with TRBD2. Germline lookup yields CDR1 SGHTA and CDR2 FQGTGA. Trimming took 5 bases from V and 5 from J; bases not matched to a gene: 3. The CDR3 totals 14 residues. The CDR3 DNA reads TGTGCCAGCAGCATCACTAGCGGGGACAATGAGCAGTTCTTC. This codes for CASSITSGDNEQFF. Variable domain in full (rest from reference TRBV7-3 and TRBJ2-1): GAGVSQTPSNKVTEKGKYVELRCDPISGHTALYWYRQSLGQGPEFLIYFQGTGAADDSGLPNDRFFAVRPEGSVSTLKIQRTERGDSAVYLCASSITSGDNEQFFGPGTRLTVL.

The chain is built from TRBV14 and TRBJ2-1, with 7 bases identical to TRBD2. V shed 4 bases and J 1 base; nucleotides not matched to a gene: 1. The CDR3 extends over 14 amino acids. In germline, CDR1 is SGHDN, CDR2 FVKESK. CDR3 in amino acids: CASSRTSSYNEQFF. The CDR3 DNA reads TGTGCCAGCAGCCGGACTAGTTCCTACAATGAGCAGTTCTTC.

This clone was detected only once. The V gene is TRBV28, the J gene TRBJ1-1, with 9 bases fitting TRBD1. Germline CDR1 reads MDHEN; CDR2 reads SYDVKM. The length of the CDR3 is 15 residues. Trimming took 6 bases from V and 5 from J; bases not matched to a gene: 10. The CDR3, as DNA: TGTGCCAGCAGGCCCGGACAGGGGTCGAGGACTGAAGCTTTCTTT. It yields the protein CASRPGQGSRTEAFF. Using reference TRBV28 and TRBJ1-1 for the parts outside the CDR3, the full variable domain is DVKVTQSSRYLVKRTGEKVFLECVQDMDHENMFWYRQDPGLGLRLIYFSYDVKMKEKGDIPEGYSVSREKKERFSLILESASTNQTSMYLCASRPGQGSRTEAFFGQGTRLTVV.

V is TRBV6-1 and J is TRBJ1-1, with 7 bases lining up with TRBD1. Unmatched junction bases numbered 9, after V lost 4 bases and J lost 1 base. CDR3 length: 16 amino acids. The germline CDR1 and CDR2 sequences are MNHNS and SASEGT. The CDR3 nucleotides are TGTGCCAGCAGTGGACTGCCGGGACAGCAGAACACTGAAGCTTTCTTT. It codes for CASSGLPGQQNTEAFF.

This chain connects TRBV5-1 to TRBJ1-4; the D is unclear. Germline V gives CDR1 SGHRS, CDR2 YFSETQ. V gave up 0 bases and J gave up 5 bases, with 11 bases separating them. This CDR3 has 15 amino acids. The DNA for the CDR3 is TGCGCCAGCAGCTTGGGGGCAACTCCAAATGAAAAACTGTTTTTT. Protein product: CASSLGATPNEKLFF.

V usage is TRBV7-9 and J usage is TRBJ1-1; D gene unclear. CDR3 size: 13 residues. V was trimmed by 5 bases and J by 4 bases, leaving 11 bases between them. Germline V gene lookup returns CDR1 SEHNR and CDR2 FQNEAQ (reference sequence). This CDR3 reads CASSPRERTEAFF. CDR3 nucleotides: TGTGCCAGCAGCCCGCGGGAACGCACTGAAGCTTTCTTT.

This chain connects TRBV5-4 to TRBJ1-4; D is uncertain. This CDR3 region has 13 residues. The germline gives CDR1 SGHNT, CDR2 YYREEE (reference sequence). Trimming cost V 1 base and J 5 bases, with 6 bases left between them. The CDR3 spells CASSLSTNEKLFF. CDR3 sequence (DNA): TGTGCCAGCAGCTTGAGCACCAATGAAAAACTGTTTTTT.

The rearrangement links TRBV30 to TRBJ2-2; D ambiguous. In germline, CDR1 is GTSNPN, CDR2 SVGIG (reference sequence). CDR3 length equals 15 residues. The germline V and J ends were trimmed by 2 bases and 6 bases, with 16 bases remaining between them. CDR3 in DNA: TGTGCCTGGAGTTCGGGTTTTAAATCGGCCGGGGAGCTGTTTTTT. It is translated as CAWSSGFKSAGELFF.

The chain uses TRBV21-1 and TRBJ1-4. TRBV21-1 is a pseudogene segment. The CDR3 loop spans 13 amino acids. CDR3 in amino acids: CALCCGGREKLFF. The CDR3, as DNA: TGTGCCCTCTGTTGCGGGGGGAGGGAAAAACTGTTTTTT.

V and J are TRBV15 and TRBJ2-3, with D tentatively TRBD2 (5 bases). This CDR3 contains 15 residues. The V gene's germline CDR1 is LNHNV and CDR2 YYDKDF (reference sequence). V lost 4 bases and J lost 4, with 15 bases in between. Here the CDR3 DNA reads TGTGCCACCAGCAAGCCCGGGATTTACGCAGATACGCAGTATTTT. Translated, it gives CATSKPGIYADTQYF.

The chain has TRBV3-1 (or the pseudogene TRBV3-2) and TRBJ1-4; D is perhaps TRBD1 (5 bases). The CDR3 spans 14 residues. CDR1 and CDR2 from the germline V gene are LGHDT and YNNKEL (reference sequence). The V end lost 4 bases, the J end lost 3 bases, and 9 bases lay between the germline ends. The CDR3 coding sequence is TGTGCCAGCAGCCTGGGGGGGTCTAATGAAAAACTGTTTTTT. It yields the protein CASSLGGSNEKLFF.

This chain connects TRBV28 to TRBJ2-5; D call uncertain. This CDR3 has 14 amino acids. Germline lookup yields CDR1 MDHEN and CDR2 SYDVKM. V lost 5 bases to trimming and J lost 2 bases, with 12 bases between them. CDR3 sequence reads: CASSTRNGQETQYF. CDR3 DNA: TGTGCCAGCAGTACCCGGAACGGGCAAGAGACCCAGTACTTC.

This rearrangement joins TRBV27 to TRBJ1-2; a possible D gene is TRBD1 (6 bases). The CDR3 consists of 13 residues. Trimming removed 4 bases from V and 2 bases from J, with 8 bases in between. Germline V lookup: CDR1 MNHEY, CDR2 SMNVEV (reference sequence). CDR3 DNA sequence: TGTGCCAGCAGTTACAGGGAGAACTATGGCTACACCTTC. Its protein is CASSYRENYGYTF.

This clone appeared a single time. The chain combines TRBV9 with TRBJ2-2; 8 nucleotides agree with TRBD1. Germline CDR1 and CDR2: SGDLS and YYNGEE. The CDR3 is 18 residues long. After removal of 0 bases from V and 6 bases from J, the junction contained 13 bases not matched to a gene. CDR3 DNA: TGTGCCAGCAGCGTAGCGGGGCCCAGGACAGGGAGTCCCGGGGAGCTGTTTTTT. Its protein product is CASSVAGPRTGSPGELFF.

The chain uses TRBV10-3 and TRBJ2-7, with a tentative D call TRBD2 (5 bases). In germline, CDR1 is ENHRY, CDR2 SYGVKD. The CDR3 sequence is 12 residues long. Trimming cost V 4 bases and J 6 bases, with 10 bases left between them. This CDR3 reads CAISGSDGEQYF. Written as DNA, the CDR3 is TGTGCCATCAGTGGTAGCGATGGCGAGCAGTACTTC.

The chain employs TRBV7-2 and TRBJ2-1, with 8 positions matching TRBD2. Germline CDR1 SGHTA, CDR2 FQGNSA. V gave up 7 bases and J gave up 7 bases; unmatched junction bases: 9. CDR3 length: 14 amino acids. This CDR3 is CASTFGLAQNEQFF. The CDR3 nucleotides are TGTGCCAGCACCTTCGGACTAGCTCAGAATGAGCAGTTCTTC.

The chain employs TRBV28 and TRBJ2-2; 7 nucleotides agree with TRBD2. Germline V gives CDR1 MDHEN, CDR2 SYDVKM. The ends lost 5 bases at V and 7 bases at J; junction bases unmatched: 10. The CDR3 contains 15 residues. The chain's CDR3 is CASSDFTGGIGELFF. CDR3 sequence (DNA): TGTGCCAGCAGTGACTTTACGGGAGGAATCGGGGAGCTGTTTTTT.

V and J are TRBV6-5 and TRBJ2-7, with D perhaps TRBD1 (6 bases). Between the trimmed V and J ends, which lost 6 bases and 3 bases, there was a span of 18 bases. This CDR3 has 15 residues. CDR1 and CDR2 (germline): MNHEY, SVGAGI. Here the CDR3 reads CASRRDTLARYEQYF. In nucleotides, the CDR3 is TGTGCCAGCAGGAGGGACACACTCGCCCGCTACGAGCAGTACTTC.

This sequence joins TRBV19 and TRBJ1-4; D possibly corresponds to TRBD1 (6 bases). V dropped 5 bases and J dropped 9 bases, with 16 bases sitting between them. Germline V lookup: CDR1 LNHDA, CDR2 SQIVND (reference sequence). The CDR3 consists of 14 residues. CDR3 amino acids: CASSADAGTQKLFF. The CDR3 DNA is TGTGCCAGTAGTGCCGACGCCGGGACACAAAAACTGTTTTTT. The variable domain in full, with the rest retrieved from reference TRBV19 and TRBJ1-4, is DGGITQSPKYLFRKEGQNVTLSCEQNLNHDAMYWYRQDPGQGLRLIYYSQIVNDFQKGDIAEGYSVSREKKESFPLTVTSAQKNPTAFYLCASSADAGTQKLFFGSGTQLSVL.

V usage is TRBV6-5 and J usage is TRBJ1-3, with D unclear. Germline-derived CDR1 and CDR2 are MNHEY and SVGAGI. The CDR3 is 15 residues long. V dropped 7 bases and J dropped 1 base, with 14 bases sitting between them. CDR3 in amino acids: CASTSPGSSGNTIYF. CDR3 nucleotides: TGTGCCAGCACCTCGCCGGGGTCTTCTGGAAACACCATATATTTT.

V gene TRBV6-5 combines with J gene TRBJ2-3; no firm D call. The CDR3 runs 14 residues. V shed 4 bases and J shed 3 bases, with 11 bases lying between them. CDR1 is MNHEY and CDR2 is SVGAGI in the germline V gene. For the CDR3, the DNA is TGTGCCAGCAGTTTGCGCCTACTGACAGATACGCAGTATTTT. Its protein is CASSLRLLTDTQYF.